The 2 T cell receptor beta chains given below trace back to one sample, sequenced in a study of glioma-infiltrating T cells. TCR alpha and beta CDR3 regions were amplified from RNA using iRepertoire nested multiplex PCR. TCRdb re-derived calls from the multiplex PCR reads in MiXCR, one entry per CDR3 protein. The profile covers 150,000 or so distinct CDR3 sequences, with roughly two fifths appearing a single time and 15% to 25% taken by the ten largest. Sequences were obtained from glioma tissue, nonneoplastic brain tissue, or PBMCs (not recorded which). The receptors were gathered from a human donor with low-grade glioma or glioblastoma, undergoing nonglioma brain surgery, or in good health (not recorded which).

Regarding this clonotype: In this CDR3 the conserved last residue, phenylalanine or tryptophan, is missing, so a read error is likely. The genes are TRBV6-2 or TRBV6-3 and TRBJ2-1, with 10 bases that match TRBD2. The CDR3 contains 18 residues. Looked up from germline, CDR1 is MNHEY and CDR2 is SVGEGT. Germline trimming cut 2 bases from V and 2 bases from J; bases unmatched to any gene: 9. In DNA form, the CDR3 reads TGTGCCAGCAGTTACCGGCTAGCGGGAGTTTCCGCCTACAATGAGCAGTTCTCC. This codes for CASSYRLAGVSAYNEQFS.

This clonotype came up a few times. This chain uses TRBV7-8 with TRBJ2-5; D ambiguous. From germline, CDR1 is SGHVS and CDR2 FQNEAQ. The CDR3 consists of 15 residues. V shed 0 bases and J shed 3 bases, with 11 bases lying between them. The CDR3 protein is CASSLARTTEETQYF. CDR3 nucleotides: TGTGCCAGCAGCTTAGCGAGGACGACGGAAGAGACCCAGTACTTC.